This T cell receptor (beta chain) was recovered during a study of shared T cell receptors in the human thymus. The CDR3 is 15 residues long. With 0 bases clipped from V and 4 bases from J, the junction kept 5 bases outside the gene matches. Germline assignment: CDR1 SGHRS and CDR2 YFSETQ. Only in-frame clones appear in the TCRdb table, and some are missing; sequencing was by immunoSEQ multiplex PCR. The table lists 700,000 to 750,000 clones, 70% to 90% of them singletons, with around 0.0094% in the top ten. These data also featured in a second study, about human thymus T cells. That paper states: Thymus tissue for the work was resected from patients undergoing corrective heart surgery. The authors found apparently biased V and J gene usage in thymic and blood repertoires.

The receptor was isolated from a girl less than two years old with a congenital heart defect. Sequenced material: thymocytes. The V call is TRBV5-1, the J call TRBJ1-2; 8 bases align to TRBD1. The CDR3 loop is CASSLGTGNRYGYTF. The DNA for the CDR3 is TGCGCCAGCAGCTTGGGGACAGGGAATCGCTATGGCTACACCTTC.